This T cell receptor (beta chain) originates from a study of cytomegalovirus exposure and HLA in healthy donors. Background on the study: An analysis done earlier identified fewer than 140 million unique TCR beta sequences from about 179 million T cells. Study-wide results and caveats: A cluster of highly shared sequence variants was likely a sequencing artifact. In vitro confirmation showed a few CMV-associated chains to be CMV antigen specific. According to the study, approximately 150 TCR beta chains were cytomegalovirus-associated.

This CDR3 comprises 11 residues. The germline V gene encodes CDR1 SGHTA and CDR2 FQGNSA. PCR primers comprised 60 Vbeta and 13 Jbeta primers. This table comes from immunoSEQ multiplex PCR, and its TCRdb copy is limited to in-frame clones, with some not included. This sample has about 210,000 clones, with 79% found just once. Worth noting for this clone: The antigen remains unidentified. At one of its ends the junction is not consistent with the germline gene, which may arise from a read error.

This chain joins TRBV7-2 and TRBJ2-3; no clear D gene. What was sequenced was PBMCs. The source of this sequence is a male donor in good health and CMV-seropositive. DNA of the CDR3: TGTGCCAGCAGCCTGAATTCCGCGGTGTCTTTT. This encodes CASSLNSAVSF.